This paragraph reports one TCR beta chain. Compared with germline, one end of the junction differs, possibly owing to a read error. This sample was taken from a study of T-cell reconstitution after alpha-beta-depleted transplantation in children. Preparation of the TCRbeta library involved a method that used unique molecular identifiers. TCRdb re-derived calls from the PCR reads in MiXCR, one entry per CDR3 protein. The sample has about 500,000 distinct CDR3 sequences; 32% are singletons. From germline, CDR1 is DFQATT and CDR2 SNEGSKA (reference sequence). CDR3 length equals 15 residues. Specimen: PBMCs from the stem cell graft donor, collected from the stem cell graft. V usage is TRBV20-1 and J usage is TRBJ2-1; 7 positions agree with TRBD2. This clonotype originated in a human donor who donated a stem cell graft to a child with aplastic anemia. CDR3 loop: CSARGEGLPYNEQFF. CDR3 nucleotides: TGCAGTGCAAGAGGGGAGGGCCTCCCCTACAATGAGCAGTTCTTC.